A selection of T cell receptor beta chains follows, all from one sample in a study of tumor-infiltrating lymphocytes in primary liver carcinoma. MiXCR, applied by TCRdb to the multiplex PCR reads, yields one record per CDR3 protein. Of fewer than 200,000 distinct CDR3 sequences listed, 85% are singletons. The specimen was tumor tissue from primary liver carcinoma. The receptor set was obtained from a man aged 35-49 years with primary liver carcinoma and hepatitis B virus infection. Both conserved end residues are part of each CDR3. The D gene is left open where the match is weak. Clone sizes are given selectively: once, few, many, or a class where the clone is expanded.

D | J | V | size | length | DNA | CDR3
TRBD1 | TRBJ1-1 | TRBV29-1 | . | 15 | TGCGGCGGTACAGGGGGCTGGGCGATGAGCACTGAAGCTTTCTTT | CGGTGGWAMSTEAFF
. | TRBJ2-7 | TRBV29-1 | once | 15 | TGCATCGTTGAAGATTCAGGATGGAGCTCCTACGAGCAGTACTTC | CIVEDSGWSSYEQYF
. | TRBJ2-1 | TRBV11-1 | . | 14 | TGTGCCAGCAGTTTAGGCTCAGCGGACATTGAACAGTTCTTC | CASSLGSADIEQFF
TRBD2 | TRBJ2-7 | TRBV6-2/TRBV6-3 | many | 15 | TGTGCCAGCAGACAGGGACTAGCGGGATCAAGCGAGCAGTACTTC | CASRQGLAGSSEQYF
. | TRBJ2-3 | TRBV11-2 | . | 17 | TGCGCCAGCAGCTTAGATCCGGGGGATACTAGCACAGATACGCGGTATTTT | CASSLDPGDTSTDTRYF
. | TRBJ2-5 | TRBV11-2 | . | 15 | TGTGTCAGCATCTTAATCCCCCATGACGGGGAGACCCAGTACTTC | CVSILIPHDGETQYF
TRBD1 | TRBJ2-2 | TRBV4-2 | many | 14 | TGTGCCAGCACCGGGACAGGGAACACCGGGGAGCTGTTTTTT | CASTGTGNTGELFF
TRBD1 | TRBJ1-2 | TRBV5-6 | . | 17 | TGTCCCAGCAGCTTGGGACAGGGGTTGCGCCCCCTCTATGGCTATACCTTC | CPSSLGQGLRPLYGYTF
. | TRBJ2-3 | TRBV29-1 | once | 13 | TGCAGCTCCCGGGCAACTAGCACGGATACACAGTATTTT | CSSRATSTDTQYF
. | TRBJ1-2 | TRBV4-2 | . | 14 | TGTGCCAACAGCCTAGAATGGACAGATGATGGCTACACCTTC | CANSLEWTDDGYTF
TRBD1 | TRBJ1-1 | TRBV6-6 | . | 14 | TGTGCCAGCAGTGCAACAGGGGTAACGACTGAAGCTTTCTTT | CASSATGVTTEAFF
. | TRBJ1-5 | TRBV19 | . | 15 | TGTGCCAGTACAAAAGGAGAGGGGATTTATCAGCCCCAGCATTTT | CASTKGEGIYQPQHF
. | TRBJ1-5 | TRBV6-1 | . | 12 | TGTGCCAGTACCGTGGGGAATGAGCCCCAGCAATTT | CASTVGNEPQQF
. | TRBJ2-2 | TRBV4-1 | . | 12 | TGCGCCAGCAGTCCACTTACCGGGGAGCTGGATTTC | CASSPLTGELDF
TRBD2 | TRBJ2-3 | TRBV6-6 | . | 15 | TGTGCCAGCAGAGTACTAGCGGGAGGGACAGATACACAGTATTTT | CASRVLAGGTDTQYF
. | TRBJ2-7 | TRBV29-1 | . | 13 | TGCAGCGTCACCGGGACAAGGTTCAACGAACAGTACTTC | CSVTGTRFNEQYF
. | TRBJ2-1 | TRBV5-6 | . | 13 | TGTGTCAGCAGCTTCGGTCCTTACAATAAGCAGTTCTTC | CVSSFGPYNKQFF
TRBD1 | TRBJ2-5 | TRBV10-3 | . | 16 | TGTGCCATCGAAAAGGGGGGACAGGGGCGAGCAGAGACCCAGTGCTTC | CAIEKGGQGRAETQCF
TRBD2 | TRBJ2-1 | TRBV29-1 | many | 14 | TGCAGCGTTGTGGGAGGGAAAGGGGCCAATGAGCAGTTCTTC | CSVVGGKGANEQFF
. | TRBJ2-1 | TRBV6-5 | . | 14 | TGTGCCAGCAGTTACCAGACTAGTGTTAATAAGCAGTTCTTC | CASSYQTSVNKQFF
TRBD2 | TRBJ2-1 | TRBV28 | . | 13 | TGTGCCAGCAGACTCGGGACTAACGGTGAGCAGTTCTTC | CASRLGTNGEQFF
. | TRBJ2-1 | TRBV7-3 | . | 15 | TGTGCCAGCAGCTTAGGCCGATCGGAGTACAATGAGCAGTTCTTC | CASSLGRSEYNEQFF
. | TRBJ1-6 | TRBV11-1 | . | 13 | TGTGCCACCAGCCGGACACTGGTTTCACCCGTCTACTTT | CATSRTLVSPVYF
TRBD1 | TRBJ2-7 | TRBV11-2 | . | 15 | TGTGCCAGCAGCTTACTATGGACAGGAGAAAACGAGCAGTTATTC | CASSLLWTGENEQLF
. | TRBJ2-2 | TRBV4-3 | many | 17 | TGCGCCAGCAGCCACCAACCATATGGGGATGAGCCCGGGGAGCTGTTTTTT | CASSHQPYGDEPGELFF
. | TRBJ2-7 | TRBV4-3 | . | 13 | TGCGCCAACAGCCAAGAACAGCGTTACGAGCAGTACTTC | CANSQEQRYEQYF
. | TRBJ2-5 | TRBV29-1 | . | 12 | TGCAGCGGATCGACAGACCAAGAGACCCAATACTTC | CSGSTDQETQYF
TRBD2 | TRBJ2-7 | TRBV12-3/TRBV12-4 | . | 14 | TGTGCCAGCAGTCCAGCGGGAGTAATGAACAAGCAGTACTTC | CASSPAGVMNKQYF
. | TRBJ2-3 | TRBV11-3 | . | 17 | TGTGCCAGTAGCCCCGGGACCTTGAGAAGCGGCACAGAAACGCAGTATTTT | CASSPGTLRSGTETQYF
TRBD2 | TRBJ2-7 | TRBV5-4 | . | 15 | TGTGCTAGCAGTCTCGTCGGGGGGGGTTACAATGAGCAGTACTTC | CASSLVGGGYNEQYF
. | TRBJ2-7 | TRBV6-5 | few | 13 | TGTGCCAGCTTAAGACTAGGCTCCTACGATCAGTATTTC | CASLRLGSYDQYF
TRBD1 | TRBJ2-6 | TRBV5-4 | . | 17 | TGTGCCAGCAGCGGGGACAGGGTGGACTCTGGGGCCAACGTCCTGGCTTTC | CASSGDRVDSGANVLAF
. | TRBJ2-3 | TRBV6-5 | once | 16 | TGTGCCAGCAGTTTAACCGTGACAGACACCACTGATACGCAGTATTTT | CASSLTVTDTTDTQYF
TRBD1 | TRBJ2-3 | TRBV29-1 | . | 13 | TGCAGCGTTGATGCACAGGGGGGATACACGCAGTATTTT | CSVDAQGGYTQYF
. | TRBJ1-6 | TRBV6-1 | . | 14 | TGTGCCAGCAGTGAAGCCCCTAATTGGTCACCTCTCCACTTT | CASSEAPNWSPLHF
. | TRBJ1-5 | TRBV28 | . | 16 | TGTGCCAGCAGTTTACTTAAACAGGGTCGCAATTATCCCCAGCATTTT | CASSLLKQGRNYPQHF
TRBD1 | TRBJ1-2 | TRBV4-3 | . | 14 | TGTGCCAGCAGCTTACAGGGGGCAGGCTATGGCTACACCTTC | CASSLQGAGYGYTF